This TCR beta chain was identified in a study of tumor and adjacent non-tumor tissue in lung cancer. Study context: Each sample yielded around 4.2 million productive TCRbeta reads on average. Study-level results: Higher tumor TCR diversity was associated with shorter survival.

RNA was extracted from bulk tissue without any cell sorting. Distant lung tissue was collected more than 3 cm away from the tumor edge. Chemotherapy-naive patients with new lung cancer underwent thoracic surgery in China, August–November 2014. Regarding this clonotype: Its antigen is still unknown. This may stem from a read error, because a much larger clone lies one nucleotide away.

A modified ARM-PCR protocol with three rounds of nested PCR amplified TCRbeta. TCRdb used MiXCR to reprocess the multiplex PCR reads, holding one entry per CDR3 protein. The table has 70,000 to 95,000 distinct CDR3 sequences, 76% seen once. V lost 7 bases to trimming and J lost 3 bases, with 18 bases between them. This CDR3 contains 15 residues. The chain uses TRBV12-3 or TRBV12-4 and TRBJ1-2, with D perhaps matching TRBD1 (6 bases). This TCR came from a man between 65 and 85 years old with non-small cell lung cancer. Input material: distant non-tumor lung tissue. Here the CDR3 DNA reads TGTGCCAGCATTCTCCGGGGGGGCGGGCACTATGGCTACACCTTC. This codes for CASILRGGGHYGYTF.